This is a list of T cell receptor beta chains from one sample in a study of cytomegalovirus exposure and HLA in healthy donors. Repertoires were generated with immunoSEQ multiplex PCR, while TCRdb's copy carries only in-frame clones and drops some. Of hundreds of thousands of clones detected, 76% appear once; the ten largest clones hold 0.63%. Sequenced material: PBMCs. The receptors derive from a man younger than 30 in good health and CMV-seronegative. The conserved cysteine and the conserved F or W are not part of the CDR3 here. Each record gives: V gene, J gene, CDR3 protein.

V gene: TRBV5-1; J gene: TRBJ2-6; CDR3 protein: ASSPRGGGSGANVLT
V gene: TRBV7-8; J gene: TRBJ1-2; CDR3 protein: ASSSLKGQGGGYT
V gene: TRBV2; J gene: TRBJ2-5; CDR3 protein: ASSDLGTGGRETQY
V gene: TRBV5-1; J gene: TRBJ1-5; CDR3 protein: ASSLGTEFNQPQH
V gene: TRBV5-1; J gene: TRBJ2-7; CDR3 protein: ASSPQRPGQLYEQY
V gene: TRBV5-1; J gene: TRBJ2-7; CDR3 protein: ASSPNPTAYEQY
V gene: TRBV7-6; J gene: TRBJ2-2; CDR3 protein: ASSVEAGELF
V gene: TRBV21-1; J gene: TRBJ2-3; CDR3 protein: ASSNLDLRERGDTQY
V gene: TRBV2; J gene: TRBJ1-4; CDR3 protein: ATQRLPGGEKLF
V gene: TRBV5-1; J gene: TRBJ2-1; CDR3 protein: ASSPQTGAGGNEQF